Following are 27 T cell receptor beta chains from one sample sequenced in a study of blood T cells in healthy people across ages. A sample-barcoded 5' primer and a J-beta primer mix were used in a second PCR of about 6 to 11 cycles. From the 5' RACE reads, TCRdb called clonotypes with MiXCR, one entry per CDR3 protein. The sample holds around 790,000 distinct CDR3 sequences, roughly 44% seen once. What was sequenced was blood. These receptor sequences come from a man aged 55-75 years in good health.

This chain joins TRBV2 and TRBJ2-2; no firm D call. Germline values: CDR1 SNHLY, CDR2 FYNNEI. Trimming took off 3 bases at V and 2 bases at J, with 10 bases between the two ends. The CDR3 is 15 amino acids. CDR3: CASSDAPVNTGELFF. DNA for the CDR3: TGTGCCAGCAGTGATGCTCCAGTCAACACCGGGGAGCTGTTTTTT. Drawing the rest from reference TRBV2 and TRBJ2-2, the complete variable domain is EPEVTQTPSHQVTQMGQEVILRCVPISNHLYFYWYRQILGQKVEFLVSFYNNEISEKSEIFDDQFSVERPDGSNFTLKIRSTKLEDSAMYFCASSDAPVNTGELFFGEGSRLTVL.

This chain uses TRBV3-1 with TRBJ2-2, with TRBD2 as a possible D gene (6 bases). Trimming took off 1 base at V and 3 bases at J, with 12 bases between the two ends. The CDR3 length is 16 residues. Per germline, CDR1 LGHDT and CDR2 YNNKEL (reference sequence). This CDR3 is CASSQGPSEYTGELFF. The CDR3 region has the DNA TGTGCCAGCAGCCAAGGGCCTAGCGAGTACACCGGGGAGCTGTTTTTT.

The count of this clonotype is one. The chain has TRBV4-3 and TRBJ2-2, with D hard to call. The CDR3 sequence is 15 residues long. Germline assignment: CDR1 LGHNA and CDR2 YSLEER. V was clipped by 0 bases and J by 4 bases, with 9 bases between them. CDR3: CASSQELKGTGELFF. The CDR3 DNA reads as TGCGCCAGCAGCCAAGAACTCAAGGGCACCGGGGAGCTGTTTTTT.

This clonotype was seen a handful of times. The genes are TRBV7-2 and TRBJ2-6, with a tentative D call TRBD2 (6 bases). This CDR3 is built from 17 residues. Germline V CDR1 and CDR2: SGHTA, FQGNSA. V was pared by 1 base and J by 0 bases, with 10 bases between. The CDR3 nucleotides read TGTGCCAGCAGCTTAGGAGCGGGCGGCTCTGGGGCCAACGTCCTGACTTTC. Its translation: CASSLGAGGSGANVLTF.

The J gene is TRBJ1-2, the V gene TRBV29-1; 10 nucleotides align to TRBD1. The CDR3 length is 15 residues. Germline CDR1 reads SQVTM; CDR2 reads ANQGSEA. The V and J ends lost 7 bases and 4 bases, in that order; junction bases with no gene match: 12. The CDR3 coding sequence is TGCAGCGGGGCCGGAATCGGGACAGGGGCCTATGGCTACACCTTC. Translated: CSGAGIGTGAYGYTF.

The table lists this clonotype with a few counts. The chain recombines TRBV12-3 or TRBV12-4 with TRBJ1-4, with D uncertain. The CDR3 is 13 amino acids. V lost 6 bases and J lost 0, with 5 bases in between. CDR3 region: CASSTATNEKLFF. The CDR3 bases are TGTGCCAGCAGCACAGCAACTAATGAAAAACTGTTTTTT.

This clonotype was found once. The V call is TRBV29-1, the J call TRBJ2-7; D may be TRBD1 or TRBD2 (5 bases each). The germline gives CDR1 SQVTM, CDR2 ANQGSEA. The CDR3 spans 12 residues. Trimming pared 6 bases from V and 7 bases from J, leaving 16 bases between. The CDR3 DNA reads as TGCAGCGTGGGGGACGGGAACAATGAGCAGTACTTC. Its protein product is CSVGDGNNEQYF.

In the case of this clonotype: A much larger clone is a single base away; this may be a read error. CDR3 protein: CATSRDRRGGDEQFF. The DNA for the CDR3 is TGTGCCACCAGCAGAGACCGACGGGGAGGGGATGAGCAGTTCTTC. V gene TRBV15 combines with J gene TRBJ2-1, with 7 bases lining up with TRBD2. The CDR3 loop spans 15 amino acids. The V gene's germline CDR1 is LNHNV and CDR2 YYDKDF (reference sequence). V shed 0 bases and J 8 bases; nucleotides not matched to a gene: 7. The full variable domain, completed using reference TRBV15 and TRBJ2-1, is DAMVIQNPRYQVTQFGKPVTLSCSQTLNHNVMYWYQQKSSQAPKLLFHYYDKDFNNEADTPDNFQSRRPNTSFCFLDIRSPGLGDTAMYLCATSRDRRGGDEQFFGPGTRLTVL.

This clonotype was counted only a few times. The chain links TRBV7-2 to TRBJ1-2; D unresolved. Germline CDR1 reads SGHTA; CDR2 reads FQGNSA. The CDR3 contains 14 residues. V was clipped by 4 bases and J by 4 bases, with 13 bases between them. The CDR3 loop is CASSYVPTPYGYTF. The DNA for the CDR3 is TGTGCCAGCAGCTACGTCCCGACACCCTATGGCTACACCTTC.

This clonotype was detected only once. This rearrangement joins TRBV2 to TRBJ2-4, with 12 nucleotides matching TRBD2. Matching the DNA end better, TRBJ2-7 makes the J call doubtful. CDR3 length equals 14 residues. Germline V gives CDR1 SNHLY, CDR2 FYNNEI. In DNA, the CDR3 is TGTGCCAGCAGACTGACTAGCGGGGGACTCGAGCAGTACTTC. It specifies CASRLTSGGLEQYF.

The genes are TRBV20-1 and TRBJ2-1; D remains unclear. The CDR3 covers 14 residues. Trimming cost V 4 bases and J 1 base, with 11 bases left between them. The germline gives CDR1 DFQATT, CDR2 SNEGSKA (reference sequence). CDR3 coding DNA: TGCAGTGCTACTACCGGGCTTTCCTACAATGAGCAGTTCTTC. Its translation: CSATTGLSYNEQFF.

The rearrangement links TRBV2 to TRBJ2-6; D remains unclear. Trimming stripped 5 bases from V and 0 bases from J, with 5 bases between. Germline loops: CDR1 SNHLY, CDR2 FYNNEI. This CDR3 is 14 amino acids long. The CDR3 protein is CASSWASGANVLTF. In DNA, the CDR3 is TGTGCCAGCAGTTGGGCCTCTGGGGCCAACGTCCTGACTTTC.

V gene TRBV20-1 combines with J gene TRBJ1-2, with TRBD1 matching over 7 bases. Germline lookup yields CDR1 DFQATT and CDR2 SNEGSKA (reference sequence). This CDR3 region has 14 residues. The V segment lost 6 bases and the J segment 1 base; nucleotides outside the gene matches: 8. In DNA, the CDR3 is TGCAGTGCACCGGACAGGAACTTTAACTATGGCTACACCTTC. Amino acid sequence: CSAPDRNFNYGYTF.

This clonotype was detected only once. The chain's CDR3 is CASSLRGPTEAFF. DNA for the CDR3: TGTGCCAGCAGCCTACGGGGTCCTACTGAAGCTTTCTTT. This chain joins TRBV3-1 and TRBJ1-1; D ambiguous. Trimming pared 4 bases from V and 5 bases from J, leaving 11 bases between. Germline assignment: CDR1 LGHDT and CDR2 YNNKEL (reference sequence). This CDR3 spans 13 amino acids.

The CDR3 nucleotides read TGCAGTGCTAGACGGGACTACAATACGCAGTATTTT. Residues: CSARRDYNTQYF. The genes are TRBV20-1 and TRBJ2-3; TRBD2 matches 7 bases. V trimming: 2 bases; J trimming: 7 bases; junction bases outside the gene matches: 3. From germline, CDR1 is DFQATT and CDR2 SNEGSKA (reference sequence). The CDR3 has 12 residues.

The V gene is TRBV5-1, the J gene TRBJ2-1; 9 nucleotides match TRBD1. The length of the CDR3 is 15 residues. V was clipped by 2 bases and J by 8 bases; unmatched bases: 8. The V gene's germline CDR1 is SGHRS and CDR2 YFSETQ. As DNA, the CDR3 is TGCGCCAGCAGCTTTGGACAGGGGAGTTGGGATGAGCAGTTCTTC. Translated: CASSFGQGSWDEQFF.

V usage is TRBV13 and J usage is TRBJ2-1, with D uncertain. Trimming shortened V by 5 bases and J by 7 bases, and 21 bases separated the two germline ends. Germline V gene lookup returns CDR1 PRHDT and CDR2 FYEKMQ (reference sequence). The CDR3 extends over 16 amino acids. For the CDR3, the DNA is TGTGCCAGCAGCAGAGGTCCCAACATCCGAACAAATGAGCAGTTCTTC. It translates to CASSRGPNIRTNEQFF.

This clonotype turned up a few times. J is TRBJ2-1 and V is TRBV6-5, with D perhaps assigned TRBD1 or TRBD2 (5 bases each). The CDR3 is 13 residues long. Germline V gene lookup returns CDR1 MNHEY and CDR2 SVGAGI. V was trimmed by 2 bases and J by 6 bases, leaving 8 bases between them. CDR3: CASSYAGSNEQFF. For the CDR3, the DNA is TGTGCCAGCAGTTACGCAGGGAGCAATGAGCAGTTCTTC.

V usage is TRBV4-2 and J usage is TRBJ2-5; the D is unclear. Between the trimmed V and J ends, which lost 0 bases and 2 bases, there was a span of 7 bases. Germline V gene data show CDR1 as LGHNA and CDR2 as YNFKEQ. This CDR3 region has 14 residues. The CDR3 nucleotides read TGTGCCAGCAGCCAAGATTTACAGCAAGAGACCCAGTACTTC. This codes for CASSQDLQQETQYF.

This clonotype has at least ten counts. The gene calls are TRBV7-2 and TRBJ2-3, with D possibly matching TRBD1 (6 bases). The V end lost 5 bases, the J end lost 2 bases, and 14 bases lay between the germline ends. Germline V gene data show CDR1 as SGHTA and CDR2 as FQGNSA. CDR3 length equals 15 residues. CDR3 sequence reads: CASSPDRTATDTQYF. CDR3 in DNA: TGTGCCAGCAGCCCCGACAGGACGGCCACAGATACGCAGTATTTT.

This clonotype was picked up a small number of times. The chain uses TRBV18 and TRBJ2-5, with D possibly being TRBD2 (7 bases). The assigned J gene may be wrong: the sequence end matches TRBJ2-7 better. Looked up from germline, CDR1 is KGHSH and CDR2 is LQKENI. The CDR3 consists of 14 residues. The CDR3 region has the DNA TGTGCCAGCTCGACGGGGGGCCCTGCAGCCGAGCAGTACTTC. It encodes CASSTGGPAAEQYF.

This chain uses TRBV6-5 with TRBJ2-7; no reliable D call. The CDR3 totals 14 residues. Looked up from germline, CDR1 is MNHEY and CDR2 is SVGAGI. V dropped 2 bases and J dropped 6 bases, with 14 bases sitting between them. The CDR3, as DNA: TGTGCCAGCAGTTACACCGCAAGGCCTGGCGAGCAGTACTTC. It codes for CASSYTARPGEQYF.

This clonotype was recorded only once. The chain combines TRBV4-2 with TRBJ2-4, with D perhaps matching TRBD1 or TRBD2 (6 bases each). The V and J ends lost 1 base and 0 bases respectively, with 10 bases between them. Per germline, CDR1 LGHNA and CDR2 YNFKEQ. This CDR3 has 16 amino acids. The CDR3 sequence is CASSQVGGIAKNIQYF. CDR3 nucleotides: TGTGCCAGCAGCCAAGTCGGGGGCATAGCCAAAAACATTCAGTACTTC.

This chain uses TRBV4-1 with TRBJ1-2; D remains unclear. CDR3 length: 14 amino acids. Looked up from germline, CDR1 is MGHRA and CDR2 is YSYEKL. Trimming cost V 1 base and J 2 bases, with 8 bases left between them. CDR3 sequence reads: CASSQVISNYGYTF. The CDR3, as DNA: TGCGCCAGCAGCCAAGTAATAAGCAACTATGGCTACACCTTC.

V usage is TRBV20-1 and J usage is TRBJ1-6; D might be TRBD1 (6 bases). In germline, CDR1 is DFQATT, CDR2 SNEGSKA (reference sequence). The CDR3 spans 15 residues. Between the trimmed V and J ends, which lost 6 bases and 0 bases, there was a span of 12 bases. The CDR3 protein is CSAPGQSSYNSPLHF. The CDR3 DNA sequence: TGCAGTGCCCCTGGACAGAGCTCCTATAATTCACCCCTCCACTTT.

This chain links TRBV7-2 with TRBJ1-6; D is unresolved. This CDR3 has 14 residues. The germline V and J ends were trimmed by 5 bases and 14 bases, with 19 bases remaining between them. CDR1 and CDR2 from the germline V gene are SGHTA and FQGNSA. The CDR3 here is CASSTGESQNALHF. The CDR3 nucleotides read TGTGCCAGCAGCACCGGAGAGTCCCAGAACGCCCTCCACTTT.

The chain uses TRBV18 and TRBJ2-1; 7 nucleotides match TRBD1. CDR1 is KGHSH and CDR2 is LQKENI in the germline V gene. The CDR3 runs to 12 residues. J was trimmed by 8 bases and V by 4 bases; bases with no gene match: 2. CDR3 amino acids: CASSQQGYEQFF. DNA of the CDR3: TGTGCCAGCTCACAACAGGGGTATGAGCAGTTCTTC.